One and the same sample provided the 30 T cell receptor beta chains below, sequenced in a study of cytomegalovirus exposure and HLA in healthy donors. PCR primers comprised 60 Vbeta and 13 Jbeta primers. The repertoire was sequenced with immunoSEQ multiplex PCR; TCRdb's copy has only in-frame clones and lacks some. The sample contains fewer than 120,000 clones, 75% to 80% of which appear only once. Sequences were obtained from PBMCs. These receptors were taken from a woman aged 25 to 45 in good health and CMV-seronegative.

The V and J genes are TRBV5-1 and TRBJ2-7, with 8 bases that match TRBD1. In germline, CDR1 is SGHRS, CDR2 YFSETQ. The CDR3 sequence is 15 residues long. V dropped 2 bases and J dropped 2; count of bases not matched to a gene: 6. The CDR3 nucleotides are TGCGCCAGCAGCTTTGGAGGGACAGGCCCCTACGAGCAGTACTTC. Amino acids: CASSFGGTGPYEQYF.

Only a few counts were recorded for this clone. The chain employs TRBV29-1 and TRBJ2-7; D perhaps matches TRBD2 (6 bases). The CDR3 sequence is 17 residues long. Deletions cut 7 bases from V and 3 bases from J, with 28 bases between. Germline V gene data show CDR1 as SQVTM and CDR2 as ANQGSEA. The CDR3 sequence is CSATVRDSLRSIYEQYF. CDR3 nucleotide sequence: TGCAGCGCCACCGTCCGGGACTCCCTAAGATCCATCTACGAGCAGTACTTC.

The chain combines TRBV6-1 with TRBJ2-7, with a tentative D call TRBD2 (5 bases). Germline V gene sequence: CDR1 MNHNS, CDR2 SASEGT. V lost 7 bases and J 5 bases, leaving 18 bases between the germline ends. This CDR3 contains 14 residues. DNA for the CDR3: TGTGCCAGCATCGAGCGAGGGCTTAAGAACGAGCAGTACTTC. As protein: CASIERGLKNEQYF.

The V gene is TRBV4-1, the J gene TRBJ2-7; a possible D gene is TRBD2 (5 bases). Germline V gene sequence: CDR1 MGHRA, CDR2 YSYEKL. The CDR3 totals 15 residues. V shed 3 bases and J shed 2 bases, with 14 bases lying between them. CDR3: CASSHRVEGAYEQYF. CDR3 DNA: TGCGCCAGCAGCCACCGTGTAGAGGGTGCCTACGAGCAGTACTTC.

The J gene is TRBJ1-1, the V gene TRBV13, with TRBD1 as a possible D gene (6 bases). Germline CDR1 is PRHDT and CDR2 is FYEKMQ (reference sequence). V was cut by 0 bases and J by 2 bases, with 10 bases left in between. The CDR3 has 15 amino acids. DNA for the CDR3: TGTGCCAGCAGCTTAGGCGCTGGGACAAACACTGAAGCTTTCTTT. The encoded protein is CASSLGAGTNTEAFF.

This clone was seen a handful of times. The CDR3 region is CASSSGLGSNEQFF. The CDR3 nucleotides are TGTGCCAGCAGCTCCGGACTGGGGAGTAATGAGCAGTTCTTC. This sequence joins TRBV11-2 and TRBJ2-1, with D maybe TRBD2 (5 bases). Trimming took off 4 bases at V and 7 bases at J, with 14 bases between the two ends. The CDR3 is 14 residues long. Germline-derived CDR1 and CDR2 are SGHAT and FQNNGV.

The chain uses TRBV7-7 and TRBJ2-5, with 8 bases aligning to TRBD2. The CDR3 loop spans 17 amino acids. Germline assignment: CDR1 SSHAT and CDR2 FNYEAQ (reference sequence). The V segment lost 5 bases and the J segment 4 bases; nucleotides outside the gene matches: 15. CDR3 DNA: TGTGCCAGCAGCCGCCTGGTCGGGGGGGAAGACGGAGAGACCCAGTACTTC. Translating it yields CASSRLVGGEDGETQYF.

This chain uses TRBV28 with TRBJ1-1, with D possibly being TRBD1 (6 bases). Per germline, CDR1 MDHEN and CDR2 SYDVKM. Between the trimmed V and J ends, which lost 5 bases and 0 bases, there was a span of 13 bases. The CDR3 consists of 15 residues. The CDR3 loop reads CASSLSTGMNTEAFF. The CDR3 region has the DNA TGTGCCAGCAGTCTATCGACAGGCATGAACACTGAAGCTTTCTTT.

Here the CDR3 reads CASSPRPRPETQYF. The CDR3 coding sequence is TGCGCCAGCAGCCCCAGGCCTCGCCCAGAGACCCAGTACTTC. The chain combines TRBV5-1 with TRBJ2-5; D uncertain. The CDR3 is 14 residues long. Germline CDR1 SGHRS, CDR2 YFSETQ. V shed 4 bases and J shed 4 bases, with 14 bases lying between them. The variable domain in full, with the rest retrieved from reference TRBV5-1 and TRBJ2-5, is KAGVTQTPRYLIKTRGQQVTLSCSPISGHRSVSWYQQTPGQGLQFLFEYFSETQRNKGNFPGRFSGRQFSNSRSEMNVSTLELGDSALYLCASSPRPRPETQYFGPGTRLLVL.

In its sample, this clone was seen a few times. The rearrangement joins TRBV30 to TRBJ2-3; 7 bases map to TRBD1. The junction had 5 bases not matched to a gene; V was cut back by 7 bases and J by 1 base. The germline gives CDR1 GTSNPN, CDR2 SVGIG (reference sequence). This CDR3 is 13 amino acids long. For the CDR3, the DNA is TGTGCCTCGACGGGACAGCGCACAGATACGCAGTATTTT. Its protein product is CASTGQRTDTQYF.

The chain has TRBV4-3 and TRBJ2-7; TRBD1 aligns across 12 bases. The CDR3 is made up of 18 amino acids. Germline V lookup: CDR1 LGHNA, CDR2 YSLEER. Trimming removed 0 bases from V and 1 base from J; junction bases left unmatched: 7. The DNA for the CDR3 is TGCGCCAGCAGCCAAGATTTTGGGACAGGGGGCGAGTCCTACGAGCAGTACTTC. Translating it yields CASSQDFGTGGESYEQYF.

The genes are TRBV4-2 and TRBJ1-6; TRBD1 agrees at 7 bases. Germline CDR1 and CDR2: LGHNA and YNFKEQ. Trimming at V came to 1 base and at J to 2 bases, leaving 5 bases not matched to a gene. CDR3 length equals 17 residues. The CDR3 region has the DNA TGTGCCAGCAGCCAAGTCCTCGGGACAGCCTATAATTCACCCCTCCACTTT. Translated: CASSQVLGTAYNSPLHF.

This rearrangement joins TRBV4-3 to TRBJ1-5, with D maybe TRBD1 (5 bases). V was trimmed by 1 base and J by 2 bases, leaving 12 bases between them. Per germline, CDR1 LGHNA and CDR2 YSLEER. CDR3 length: 16 residues. The CDR3 DNA is TGCGCCAGCAGCCAAGGCGGGGGACCCCGCAATCAGCCCCAGCATTTT. This sequence encodes CASSQGGGPRNQPQHF.

The rearrangement links TRBV5-4 to TRBJ2-5; D gene unclear. Trimming left V 1 base short and J 4 bases short, with 2 bases between. The CDR3 length is 11 residues. From germline, CDR1 is SGHNT and CDR2 YYREEE (reference sequence). For the CDR3, the DNA is TGTGCCAGCAGCTTGCGAGAGACCCAGTACTTC. It encodes CASSLRETQYF.

This clone was seen a handful of times. The V and J genes are TRBV25-1 and TRBJ2-3; D might be TRBD1 (7 bases). Trimming stripped 6 bases from V and 2 bases from J, with 15 bases between. The CDR3 length is 15 residues. Germline assignment: CDR1 MGHDK and CDR2 SYGVNS. The CDR3 loop is CASSRTGGLTDTQYF. CDR3 in DNA: TGTGCCAGCAGCCGGACAGGAGGGCTCACAGATACGCAGTATTTT. Based on the CDR3 plus reference TRBV25-1 and TRBJ2-3, the full variable domain is EADIYQTPRYLVIGTGKKITLECSQTMGHDKMYWYQQDPGMELHLIHYSYGVNSTEKGDLSSESTVSRIRTEHFPLTLESARPSHTSQYLCASSRTGGLTDTQYFGPGTRLTVL.

This sequence joins TRBV11-2 and TRBJ2-7; D is perhaps TRBD1 (6 bases). The CDR3 sequence is 16 residues long. Germline V lookup: CDR1 SGHAT, CDR2 FQNNGV. Trimming took off 5 bases at V and 2 bases at J, with 19 bases between the two ends. The CDR3 coding sequence is TGTGCCAGCAGCCCCCTCGGCCCAGGGGTCACCTACGAGCAGTACTTC. Its translation: CASSPLGPGVTYEQYF. Full variable domain (missing parts from reference TRBV11-2 and TRBJ2-7): EAGVAQSPRYKIIEKRQSVAFWCNPISGHATLYWYQQILGQGPKLLIQFQNNGVVDDSQLPKDRFSAERLKGVDSTLKIQPAKLEDSAVYLCASSPLGPGVTYEQYFGPGTRLTVT.

Here the CDR3 DNA reads TGCGCCAGCAGCCAAGACAGAGGGAACACTTACGAGCAGTACTTC. Translating it yields CASSQDRGNTYEQYF. J is TRBJ2-7 and V is TRBV4-3; weak D call: TRBD2 (5 bases). Trimming stripped 0 bases from V and 4 bases from J, with 13 bases between. The CDR3 consists of 15 residues. Germline loops: CDR1 LGHNA, CDR2 YSLEER.

This sequence joins TRBV7-2 and TRBJ2-2; D might be TRBD1 (6 bases). Trimming removed 2 bases at V and 5 bases at J, with 21 bases between. Germline loops: CDR1 SGHTA, CDR2 FQGNSA. The CDR3 is made up of 18 amino acids. CDR3: CASSLRQISGHLTGELFF. The CDR3 DNA is TGTGCCAGCAGCTTAAGGCAGATTTCGGGACACCTTACCGGGGAGCTGTTTTTT.

This clone has only one observation. The chain has TRBV4-1 and TRBJ2-7; 7 nucleotides match TRBD1. The CDR3 runs to 16 residues. The ends lost 0 bases at V and 2 bases at J; junction bases unmatched: 7. Germline values: CDR1 MGHRA, CDR2 YSYEKL. The CDR3 DNA sequence: TGCGCCAGCAGCCAAGATTGGGACAGTCCTACCTACGAGCAGTACTTC. Its protein product is CASSQDWDSPTYEQYF.

The chain carries TRBV18 and TRBJ1-1, with 7 bases that match TRBD1. V lost 1 base to trimming and J lost 0 bases; unmatched junction nucleotides: 2. Germline CDR1 is KGHSH and CDR2 is LQKENI. The CDR3 is made up of 15 amino acids. The CDR3 region is CASSPQGAMNTEAFF. In DNA, the CDR3 is TGTGCCAGCTCACCACAGGGGGCTATGAACACTGAAGCTTTCTTT.

A few counts support this clone. The chain combines TRBV4-1 with TRBJ2-1; TRBD2 aligns across 10 bases. This CDR3 comprises 15 residues. J was trimmed by 2 bases and V by 4 bases; bases with no gene match: 2. Germline V gives CDR1 MGHRA, CDR2 YSYEKL. The CDR3 protein is CASSLLAGTYNEQFF. The CDR3 nucleotides read TGCGCCAGCAGCCTACTAGCGGGGACCTACAATGAGCAGTTCTTC.

The count of this clone is one. J is TRBJ1-1 and V is TRBV4-1; D gene uncertain. This CDR3 spans 14 amino acids. The ends were cut back, 0 bases at V and 1 base at J, with 6 bases in the middle. The V gene's germline CDR1 is MGHRA and CDR2 YSYEKL. CDR3 region: CASSQEEGNTEAFF. CDR3 coding DNA: TGCGCCAGCAGCCAAGAGGAGGGGAACACTGAAGCTTTCTTT.

CDR3 DNA: TGCGCCAGCAGCTTAGCCGGGTCCACCTACGAGCAGTACTTC. It specifies CASSLAGSTYEQYF. V and J are TRBV5-1 and TRBJ2-7; D remains unclear. Trimming pared 2 bases from V and 2 bases from J, leaving 11 bases between. The CDR3 length is 14 residues. Germline V gene sequence: CDR1 SGHRS, CDR2 YFSETQ.

This chain joins TRBV28 and TRBJ2-1, with TRBD2 matching 7 bases. There are 15 residues in the CDR3. Trimming cost V 2 bases and J 7 bases; bases outside gene matches: 8. The germline V gene encodes CDR1 MDHEN and CDR2 SYDVKM. CDR3 DNA sequence: TGTGCCAGCAGTTTAGCGGGAGAATATAGGAATGAGCAGTTCTTC. Protein: CASSLAGEYRNEQFF.

The chain employs TRBV28 and TRBJ2-4, with a weak D call TRBD1 (6 bases). Trimming removed 3 bases from V and 0 bases from J, with 27 bases in between. The germline V gene encodes CDR1 MDHEN and CDR2 SYDVKM. The CDR3 is made up of 21 amino acids. The CDR3 nucleotides are TGTGCCAGCAGTTTCCCGCCGGTGACAGGCGAAGAATACATAGCCAAAAACATTCAGTACTTC. Its protein is CASSFPPVTGEEYIAKNIQYF. The entire variable domain, with the rest obtained from reference TRBV28 and TRBJ2-4, is as follows: DVKVTQSSRYLVKRTGEKVFLECVQDMDHENMFWYRQDPGLGLRLIYFSYDVKMKEKGDIPEGYSVSREKKERFSLILESASTNQTSMYLCASSFPPVTGEEYIAKNIQYFGAGTRLSVL.

This clone was found a few times. The chain employs TRBV29-1 and TRBJ1-2; D call uncertain. V lost 4 bases and J 6 bases, leaving 15 bases between the germline ends. Germline V CDR1 and CDR2: SQVTM, ANQGSEA. The CDR3 length is 13 residues. The CDR3, as DNA: TGCAGCGTTGCGTCGGGGTTAACTGATGGCTACACCTTC. Residues: CSVASGLTDGYTF.

This clone was counted between two and nine times. The chain combines TRBV4-3 with TRBJ1-1, with D unclear. Trimming cost V 1 base and J 5 bases, with 23 bases left between them. The CDR3 has 18 residues. CDR1 LGHNA and CDR2 YSLEER come from the germline V gene. Here the CDR3 reads CASSQAIPGTVGRTEAFF. As DNA, the CDR3 is TGCGCCAGCAGCCAAGCGATACCCGGCACAGTAGGTCGTACTGAAGCTTTCTTT.

This rearrangement joins TRBV5-1 to TRBJ2-1; TRBD2 is a possible D gene (5 bases). Trimming took off 0 bases at V and 2 bases at J, with 6 bases between the two ends. The CDR3 is 14 amino acids. Germline V gene sequence: CDR1 SGHRS, CDR2 YFSETQ. CDR3 in DNA: TGCGCCAGCAGCTTGGACGGGACCTACAATGAGCAGTTCTTC. Translation: CASSLDGTYNEQFF.

This clone was counted once. This chain connects TRBV6-6 to TRBJ2-7; D is unresolved. CDR1 and CDR2 (germline): MNHNY, SVGAGI (reference sequence). Trimming removed 5 bases at V and 6 bases at J, with 8 bases between. CDR3 length: 11 residues. As DNA, the CDR3 is TGTGCCAGCAGTATCACACGCGAGCAGTACTTC. Its translation: CASSITREQYF.

The V gene is TRBV10-3, the J gene TRBJ2-2; TRBD1 matches 8 bases. Germline CDR1 is ENHRY and CDR2 is SYGVKD. Losses at the gene ends were 3 bases for V and 2 bases for J; bases not matched to a gene: 5. There are 16 residues in the CDR3. CDR3 sequence reads: CAISDPGTGNTGELFF. Here the CDR3 DNA reads TGTGCCATCAGTGACCCCGGGACAGGAAACACCGGGGAGCTGTTTTTT.